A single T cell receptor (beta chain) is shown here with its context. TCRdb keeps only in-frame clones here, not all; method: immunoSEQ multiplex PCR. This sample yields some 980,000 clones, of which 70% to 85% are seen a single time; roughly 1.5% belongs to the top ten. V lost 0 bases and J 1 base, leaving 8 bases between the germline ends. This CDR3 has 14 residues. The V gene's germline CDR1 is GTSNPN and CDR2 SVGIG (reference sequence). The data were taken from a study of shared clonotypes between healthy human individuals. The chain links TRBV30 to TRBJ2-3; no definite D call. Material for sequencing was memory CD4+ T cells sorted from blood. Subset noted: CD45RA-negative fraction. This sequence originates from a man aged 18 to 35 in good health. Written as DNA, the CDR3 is TGTGCCTGGAGTGTAGACGGAGGCACAGATACGCAGTATTTT. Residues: CAWSVDGGTDTQYF.